This T cell receptor (beta chain) was profiled in a study of cytomegalovirus exposure and HLA in healthy donors. Germline V lookup: CDR1 GTSNPN, CDR2 SVGIG (reference sequence). CDR3 length: 12 amino acids. V dropped 2 bases and J dropped 6 bases, with 10 bases sitting between them. With regard to this clone: Antigen: not known.

Amplification used 60 Vbeta primers and 13 Jbeta primers. Assay used: immunoSEQ multiplex PCR; TCRdb lists only in-frame clones, some missing. Of under 150,000 clones in the sample, 70% to 85% are singletons; the top ten hold less than 3%. Regarding the study as a whole: TCR beta sequences reportedly predicted most subjects' HLA-A and HLA-B alleles accurately.

This clonotype was obtained from a male donor in good health and CMV-seronegative. V usage is TRBV30 and J usage is TRBJ1-1; D is uncertain. Sequencing was carried out using PBMCs. Written as DNA, the CDR3 is TGTGCCTGGAGTTCCACCAGCGCTGAAGCTTTCTTT. Translation: CAWSSTSAEAFF.